This passage covers 2 T cell receptor beta chains from one sample sequenced in a study of human T cells and chemical hapten exposure. As to time point: pre-sensitization, week 0. As to treatment: therapeutic diphenylcyclopropenone sensitization with weekly scalp DPC. Via MiXCR, TCRdb re-called the RACE reads, giving one row per CDR3 protein. The sample lists about 98,000 distinct CDR3 sequences, 9.5% to 14% occurring once. This material consisted of whole blood, taken in connection with sensitization to the hapten diphenylcyclopropenone (DPC). The receptors were sampled from a woman in her sixties with alopecia areata. Some clones in this sample may be carry-over from other donors' samples.

This chain connects TRBV19 to TRBJ1-4, with D unclear. Deletions cut 9 bases from V and 8 bases from J, with 25 bases between. The CDR3 has 16 residues. Per germline, CDR1 LNHDA and CDR2 SQIVND (reference sequence). CDR3 in DNA: TGTGCCAGCACCTACGGGGTCTCGGAGTATAACGAAAAACTGTTTTTT. It yields the protein CASTYGVSEYNEKLFF.

There are many counts of this clonotype. The chain is built from TRBV27 and TRBJ2-7; 7 bases agree with TRBD1. Unmatched junction bases numbered 12, after V lost 5 bases and J lost 5 bases. CDR1 and CDR2 from the germline V gene are MNHEY and SMNVEV (reference sequence). This CDR3 has 15 residues. The CDR3 protein is CASSIQGPGHNEQYF. The CDR3 DNA reads TGTGCCAGCAGTATACAGGGGCCCGGCCATAACGAGCAGTACTTC.